This entry features one T cell receptor beta chain sequence. This CDR3 is built from 12 residues. The V gene lost 7 bases and the J gene lost 8 bases, with 11 bases spanning the gap. Per germline, CDR1 MNHEY and CDR2 SVGAGI. The entry originates in a study of blood T cell repertoires in COVID-19. The study drew participants aged roughly 18 to 95 years from roughly 25 US areas. Participant-given clinical history determined each cohort assignment. Profiled with immunoSEQ multiplex PCR; TCRdb holds only in-frame clones, not every one. The data show approximately 300,000 clones, with 80% to 90% seen just once and less than 11% held by the top ten.

The sample consisted of PBMCs or T cells enriched from blood (not recorded which). The V gene is TRBV6-5, the J gene TRBJ1-4; D ambiguous. This TCR derives from a woman between 18 and 30 years old who had recovered from COVID-19. Here the CDR3 DNA reads TGTGCCAGCAAGAGGCCAGAGGAAAAACTGTTTTTT. Protein: CASKRPEEKLFF.